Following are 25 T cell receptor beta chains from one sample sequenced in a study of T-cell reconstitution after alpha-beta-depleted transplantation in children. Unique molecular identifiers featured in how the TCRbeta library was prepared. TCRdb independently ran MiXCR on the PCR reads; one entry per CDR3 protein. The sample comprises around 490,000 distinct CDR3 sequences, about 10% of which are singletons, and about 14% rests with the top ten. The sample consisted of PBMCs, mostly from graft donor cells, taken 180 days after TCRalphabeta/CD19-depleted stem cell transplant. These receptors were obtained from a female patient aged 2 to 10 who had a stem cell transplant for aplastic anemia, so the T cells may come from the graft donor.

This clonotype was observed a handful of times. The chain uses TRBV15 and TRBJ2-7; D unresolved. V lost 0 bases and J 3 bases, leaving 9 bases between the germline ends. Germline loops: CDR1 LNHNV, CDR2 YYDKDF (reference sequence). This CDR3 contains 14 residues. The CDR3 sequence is CATSRDPGSYEQYV. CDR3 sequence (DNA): TGTGCCACCAGCAGAGATCCCGGCAGCTACGAGCAGTACGTC.

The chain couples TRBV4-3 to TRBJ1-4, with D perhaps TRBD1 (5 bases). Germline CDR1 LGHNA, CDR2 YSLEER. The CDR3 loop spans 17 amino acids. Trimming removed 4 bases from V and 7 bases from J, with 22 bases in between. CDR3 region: CASSPSIQGETGEKLFF. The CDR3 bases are TGCGCCAGCAGCCCATCTATTCAGGGAGAGACGGGTGAAAAACTGTTTTTT.

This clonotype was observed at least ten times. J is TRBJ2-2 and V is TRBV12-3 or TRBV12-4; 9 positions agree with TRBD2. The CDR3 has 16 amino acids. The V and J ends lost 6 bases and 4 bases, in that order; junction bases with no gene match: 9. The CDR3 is CASSVISGSGTGELFF. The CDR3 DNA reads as TGTGCCAGCAGCGTAATTAGCGGGAGCGGCACCGGGGAGCTGTTTTTT.

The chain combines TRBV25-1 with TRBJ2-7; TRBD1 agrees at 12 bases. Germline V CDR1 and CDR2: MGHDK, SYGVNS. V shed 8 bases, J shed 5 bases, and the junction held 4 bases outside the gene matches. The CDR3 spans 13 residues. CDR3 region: CASRDRGPNEQYF. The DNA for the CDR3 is TGTGCCAGCCGGGACAGGGGGCCTAACGAGCAGTACTTC.

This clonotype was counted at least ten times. Written as DNA, the CDR3 is TGTGCCAGCAGTTACACGACAGGATTCTCCTACGAGCAGTACTTC. It translates to CASSYTTGFSYEQYF. V is TRBV6-5 and J is TRBJ2-7; tentative D call: TRBD1 (6 bases). Trimming took off 2 bases at V and 0 bases at J, with 11 bases between the two ends. Germline CDR1 MNHEY, CDR2 SVGAGI. This CDR3 contains 15 residues.

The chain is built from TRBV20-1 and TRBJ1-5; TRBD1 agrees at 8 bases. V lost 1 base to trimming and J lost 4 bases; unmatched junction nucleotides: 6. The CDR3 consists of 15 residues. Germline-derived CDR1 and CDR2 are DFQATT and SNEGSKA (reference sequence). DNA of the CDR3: TGCAGTGCTAGAGTAGGACAGGGATGGAATCAGCCCCAGCATTTT. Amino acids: CSARVGQGWNQPQHF.

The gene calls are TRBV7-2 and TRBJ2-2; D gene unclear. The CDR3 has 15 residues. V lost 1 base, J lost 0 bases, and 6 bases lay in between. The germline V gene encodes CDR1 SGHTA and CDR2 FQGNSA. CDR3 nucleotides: TGTGCCAGCAGCTTAGACCGTCCGAACACCGGGGAGCTGTTTTTT. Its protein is CASSLDRPNTGELFF.

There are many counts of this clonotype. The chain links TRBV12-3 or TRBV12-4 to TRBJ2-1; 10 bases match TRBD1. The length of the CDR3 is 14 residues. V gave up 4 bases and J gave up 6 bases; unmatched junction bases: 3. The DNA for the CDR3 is TGTGCCAGCAGTTCGGACAGGGGGGGCAATGAGCAGTTCTTC. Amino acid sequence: CASSSDRGGNEQFF.

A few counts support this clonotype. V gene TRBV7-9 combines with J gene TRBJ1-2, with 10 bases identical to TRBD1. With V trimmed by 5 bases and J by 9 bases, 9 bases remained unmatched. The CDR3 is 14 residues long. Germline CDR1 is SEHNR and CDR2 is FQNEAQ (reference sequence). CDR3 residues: CASSRGDRGDRYTF. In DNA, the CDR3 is TGTGCCAGCAGCCGAGGGGACAGGGGCGATCGCTACACCTTC.

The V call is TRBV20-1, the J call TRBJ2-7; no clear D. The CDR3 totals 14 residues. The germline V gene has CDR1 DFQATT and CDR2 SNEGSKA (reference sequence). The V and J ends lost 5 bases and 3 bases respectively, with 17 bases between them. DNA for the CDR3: TGCAGTGCTCAGGTGCTGAACTACCTCTACGAGCAGTACTTC. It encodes CSAQVLNYLYEQYF.

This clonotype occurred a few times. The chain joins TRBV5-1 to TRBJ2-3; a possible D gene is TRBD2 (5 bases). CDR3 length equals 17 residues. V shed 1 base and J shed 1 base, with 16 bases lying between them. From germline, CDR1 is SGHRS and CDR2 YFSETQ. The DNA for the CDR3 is TGCGCCAGCAGCTTGCTCTCTAGCCGGTTCGGCACAGATACGCAGTATTTT. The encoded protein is CASSLLSSRFGTDTQYF.

For the CDR3, the DNA is TGCGCCAGCAGCTTGGAGGTAGGGCCTGAAGCTTTCTTT. This codes for CASSLEVGPEAFF. The rearrangement links TRBV5-1 to TRBJ1-1; no definite D call. Between the trimmed V and J ends, which lost 0 bases and 6 bases, there was a span of 9 bases. CDR1 SGHRS and CDR2 YFSETQ come from the germline V gene. The CDR3 extends over 13 amino acids.

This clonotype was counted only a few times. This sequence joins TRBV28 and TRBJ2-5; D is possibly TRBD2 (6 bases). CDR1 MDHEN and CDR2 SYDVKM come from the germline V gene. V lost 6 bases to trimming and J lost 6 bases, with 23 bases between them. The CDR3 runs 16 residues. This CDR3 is CASSSFGAGRRQTQYF. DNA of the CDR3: TGTGCCAGCAGCTCATTTGGGGCAGGGAGGCGACAGACCCAGTACTTC. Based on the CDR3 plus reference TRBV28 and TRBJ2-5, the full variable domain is DVKVTQSSRYLVKRTGEKVFLECVQDMDHENMFWYRQDPGLGLRLIYFSYDVKMKEKGDIPEGYSVSREKKERFSLILESASTNQTSMYLCASSSFGAGRRQTQYFGPGTRLLVL.

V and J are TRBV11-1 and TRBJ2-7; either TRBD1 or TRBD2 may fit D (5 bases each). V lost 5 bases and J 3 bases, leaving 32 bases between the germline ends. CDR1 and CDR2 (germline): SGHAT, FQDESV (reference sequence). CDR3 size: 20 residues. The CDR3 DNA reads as TGTGCCAGCAGCCCTCCGATTGAAGGGAGCTCCGGGGCCCCTGACTACGAGCAGTACGTC. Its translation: CASSPPIEGSSGAPDYEQYV.

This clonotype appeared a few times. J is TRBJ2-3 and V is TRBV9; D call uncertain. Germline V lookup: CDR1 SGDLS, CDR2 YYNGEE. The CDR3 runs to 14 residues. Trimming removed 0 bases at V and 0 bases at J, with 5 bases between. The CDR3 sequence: CASSVDVSTDTQYF. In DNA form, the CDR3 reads TGTGCCAGCAGCGTAGATGTCAGCACAGATACGCAGTATTTT.

CDR3 DNA sequence: TGTGCCAGCAGCTCGGCCGGGACTAGTTTCGCCAATGAGCAGTTCTTC. Translation: CASSSAGTSFANEQFF. The chain uses TRBV7-2 and TRBJ2-1; the match to TRBD2 covers 8 bases. Trimming cost V 4 bases and J 6 bases; bases outside gene matches: 11. Per the germline V gene, CDR1 is SGHTA and CDR2 is FQGNSA. The CDR3 sequence is 16 residues long.

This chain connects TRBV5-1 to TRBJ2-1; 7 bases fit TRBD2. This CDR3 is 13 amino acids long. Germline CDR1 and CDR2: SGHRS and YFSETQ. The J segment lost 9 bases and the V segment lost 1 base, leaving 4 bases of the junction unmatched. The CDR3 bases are TGCGCCAGCAGCTTGTCGACTAGCCTTGAGCAGTTCTTC. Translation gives CASSLSTSLEQFF.

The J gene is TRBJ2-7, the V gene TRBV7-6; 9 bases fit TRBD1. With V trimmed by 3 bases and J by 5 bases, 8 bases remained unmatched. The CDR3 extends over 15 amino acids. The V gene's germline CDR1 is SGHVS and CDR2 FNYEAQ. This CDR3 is CASSFTGGPSDEQYF. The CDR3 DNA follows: TGTGCCAGCAGCTTTACAGGGGGCCCCTCGGACGAGCAGTACTTC.

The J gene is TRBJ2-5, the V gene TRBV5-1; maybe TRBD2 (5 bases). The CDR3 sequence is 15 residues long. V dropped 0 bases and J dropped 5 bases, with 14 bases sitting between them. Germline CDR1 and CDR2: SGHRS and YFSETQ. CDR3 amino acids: CASSLDSRVAETQYF. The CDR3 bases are TGCGCCAGCAGCTTGGATTCTAGGGTAGCGGAGACCCAGTACTTC.

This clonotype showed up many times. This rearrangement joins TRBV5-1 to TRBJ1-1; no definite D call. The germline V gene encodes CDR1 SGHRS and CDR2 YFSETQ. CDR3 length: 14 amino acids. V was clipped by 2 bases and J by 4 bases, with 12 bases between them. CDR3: CASSFRVGGTEAFF. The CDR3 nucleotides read TGCGCCAGCAGCTTTCGGGTGGGTGGCACTGAAGCTTTCTTT. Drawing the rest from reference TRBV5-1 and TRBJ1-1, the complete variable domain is KAGVTQTPRYLIKTRGQQVTLSCSPISGHRSVSWYQQTPGQGLQFLFEYFSETQRNKGNFPGRFSGRQFSNSRSEMNVSTLELGDSALYLCASSFRVGGTEAFFGQGTRLTVV.

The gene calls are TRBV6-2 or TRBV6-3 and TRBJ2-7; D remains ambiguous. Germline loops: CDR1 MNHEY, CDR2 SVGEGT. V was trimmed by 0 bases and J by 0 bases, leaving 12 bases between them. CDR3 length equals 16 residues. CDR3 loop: CASSYSIPAFSYEQYV. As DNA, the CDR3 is TGTGCCAGCAGTTACTCGATTCCAGCGTTCTCCTACGAGCAGTACGTC.

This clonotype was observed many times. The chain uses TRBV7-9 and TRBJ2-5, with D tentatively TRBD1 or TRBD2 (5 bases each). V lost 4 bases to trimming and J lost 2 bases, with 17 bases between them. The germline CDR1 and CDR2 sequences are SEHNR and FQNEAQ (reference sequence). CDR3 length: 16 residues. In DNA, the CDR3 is TGTGCCAGCAGCTCCCCCGTGGGGGTACAGCAAGAGACCCAGTACTTC. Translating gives CASSSPVGVQQETQYF.

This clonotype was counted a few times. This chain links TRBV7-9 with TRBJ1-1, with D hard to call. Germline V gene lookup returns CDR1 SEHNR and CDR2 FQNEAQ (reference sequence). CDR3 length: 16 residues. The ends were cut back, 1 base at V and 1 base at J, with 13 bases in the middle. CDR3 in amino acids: CASSLGLRAPNTEAFF. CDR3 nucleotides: TGTGCCAGCAGCTTAGGCTTAAGGGCCCCGAACACTGAAGCTTTCTTT.

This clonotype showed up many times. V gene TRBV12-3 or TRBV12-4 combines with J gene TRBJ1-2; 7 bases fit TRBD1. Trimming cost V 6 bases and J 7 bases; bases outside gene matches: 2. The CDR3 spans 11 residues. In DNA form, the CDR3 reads TGTGCCAGCAGCTCAGGGGGTGGCTACACCTTC. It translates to CASSSGGGYTF.

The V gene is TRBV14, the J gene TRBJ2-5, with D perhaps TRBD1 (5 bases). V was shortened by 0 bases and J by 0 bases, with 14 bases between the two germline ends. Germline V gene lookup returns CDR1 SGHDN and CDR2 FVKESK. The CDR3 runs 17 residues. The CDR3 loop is CASSQEKTGRYQETQYF. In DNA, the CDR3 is TGTGCCAGCAGCCAAGAGAAAACAGGACGGTACCAAGAGACCCAGTACTTC.